The source of this TCR beta chain is a study of control samples from healthy donors and cancer patients (dated by TCRdb to 2018 to 2020). This clone has only one observation. The antigen this receptor binds is unknown. The input lacks base qualities; no much larger clone sits a single base away. Receptors were amplified or captured by the immunoSEQ multiplex PCR assay. As stored in TCRdb, this immuneACCESS dataset retains in-frame rearrangements with V and J assigned. A fraction of the clones does not appear; measured against another copy, unresolved V genes explain less than half of the discrepancy, and the remainder lacks a known reason. Counted in this sample were about 73,000 clones; roughly 86% of them appeared once. The ten largest clonotypes hold roughly a fifth of the sample. From the cysteine up to the phenylalanine, the CDR3 has a length of 14 residues. Solely the CDR3 DNA is kept, with 42 bases framed from the first base. The V and J ends are trimmed by 3 bases and 6 bases, leaving 12 bases between them. CDR1 and CDR2 (KGHDR, SFDVKD) derive from the germline V gene.

The chain is encoded by TRBV24-1 joined to TRBJ2-3, with a weak D call of TRBD1 (6 bases match). This clonotype was obtained from a man aged 55 to 69 with lung cancer. The sequenced sample was PBMCs. CDR3 sequence: CATSDLQGWDTQYF. The DNA is as follows: TGTGCCACCAGTGATCTACAGGGTTGGGATACGCAGTATTTT.